This T cell receptor (beta chain) was recorded in a study of shared clonotypes between healthy human individuals (TCRdb year 2020). Concerning the study at large: A couple of women and a few men aged 18 to 49 years were included in the cohort. To estimate repertoire size and how much clonotypes are shared between individuals, the study performed deep sequencing of blood TCR repertoires from roughly five healthy adults. Per donor, leukapheresis produced somewhere between about 0.94 and 10 billion PBMCs. For each donor, three plates each were used for CD4 naive and CD4 memory, two plates were used for CD8 naive, and one plate was used for CD8 memory. Different laboratories and diverse techniques were used to prepare libraries and sequence TCR repertoires, to increase sequencing depth and limit assay-specific biases. The study at large found these results: Because the study included only a small number of donors, the genetic and exposure-history diversity represented was limited. Estimated clonotype richness was generally larger for naive than for memory subsets. Based on pairwise subsampling, the degree of clonotype sharing among donors was expected to be affected by sequencing depth. Incomplete sequencing was indicated by rarefaction of sorted-subset datasets, despite the large sequencing depth. Only blood was sampled, and tissue TCR repertoires likely differ from those in blood. When several donors were compared, the shared fraction of clonotypes was about 5% for naive CD4, around 3.5% for naive CD8, 2% to 2.5% for memory CD4, and 0.4% for memory CD8. Compared with non-shared clonotypes, the clonotypes found in all four sorted-subset donors had higher generation probabilities.

With regard to this clone: The clone's antigen remains unknown. Nothing much larger sits one base from this clone, and base qualities are not available.

TCR CDR3 regions were amplified from genomic DNA by multiplex PCR using the deep immunoSEQ assay. Extracted genomic DNA from each cell subset was spread evenly across all wells of several immunoSEQ 96-well plates, with each plate serving as a replicate. For sorted subsets, approximately 190 ng genomic DNA, equal to tens of thousands of T cell genomes, was loaded into each replicate PCR. The purified libraries were quantified using a Qubit 3.0 fluorometer, sized with a Bioanalyzer 2100, and then quantified again using the KAPA Library Quantification kit. Every immunoSEQ 96-well plate was sequenced on a separate single-read 150-cycle Illumina NextSeq 550 flow cell. The study's own analysis went as follows. The immunoSEQ output contained only junctional sequences without quality scores, so filtering could not match that applied to full-length reads. Sequences were annotated with PyIR, a Python wrapper for IgBLAST v1.9, using IMGT germline references to assign V/J genes and CDR3. Reads with weak V/J assignments (E-value above 1e-6), missing CDR3, stop codons, out-of-frame junctions, or ambiguous translated residues were removed. V3J clonotypes were defined as sequences sharing an identical inferred V gene, J gene, and CDR3 amino acid sequence. The percentage overlap between two repertoires was calculated by dividing the number of shared unique clonotypes by the size of the smaller repertoire. Three approaches were used to assess repertoire richness: RTK rarefaction, the Chao1 estimator, and Recon v2.1 estimates of unobserved clonotypes. Generation probabilities for all TCRbeta clonotypes obtained by the gDNA method from a handful of donors were computed using OLGA. In its TCRdb copy, this immuneACCESS table keeps in-frame sequences only and misses some clones. Where compared with another copy, unresolved V genes explain less than half of these, and the others have no known cause. Clone size and the V and J calls come from that table; the DNA yielded D and trimming. The sample data list millions of clones, and around 90% of these were observed just once. Of the sample, over 0.12% falls within the top ten clones.

Donors were healthy HIV-negative adults with no recently reported acute infections or vaccinations. Only Caucasian adults living in Nashville, Tennessee, USA were represented among the donors. CD4+ T cells were enriched through magnetic negative selection, after which naive cells were positively selected on CD45RA and the remaining negative fraction served as the memory subset. After blood collection by leukapheresis, PBMCs were isolated using Ficoll-Histopaque density gradient centrifugation and then cryopreserved in the vapor phase of liquid nitrogen. Purity and quantity of every magnetically sorted T cell population were checked by analytical flow cytometry. Genomic DNA was isolated from each sorted fraction and quantified by UV absorbance on a Nanodrop 2000c. The source is a man in his late teens or twenties in good health. Sequencing was performed on naive CD4+ T cells sorted from blood. Explained via the paper, the cell subset or site label denotes: CD45RA+ positively selected.

CDR3 loop: CASSRGLAGVGRDTQYF. At the DNA level, the sequence is TGTGCCAGCAGCCGAGGACTAGCGGGGGTCGGGAGGGATACGCAGTATTTT. The rearrangement joined TRBV13 to TRBJ2-3, with 13 bases matching TRBD2. V loses 5 bases at its end and J loses 6 bases; junction bases beyond the gene matches: 11. From a lookup of the germline V gene (reference sequence), CDR1 and CDR2 are PRHDT and FYEKMQ. Counted from cysteine to phenylalanine, this CDR3 has 17 amino acids. The only DNA kept is the CDR3, 51 bases in frame from the first base.